A few counts support the clone carrying this T cell receptor beta chain. Antigen: not known. The record originates from a study of CD8 T cells in ankylosing spondylitis. Notes on the study in general: Reportedly, disease-linked clones are significantly enriched in ankylosing spondylitis patients' matched synovial fluid. Characteristic of ankylosing spondylitis blood, it appeared, was a TCR beta motif comprising roughly 8 highly homologous variants. Reactive arthritis synovial fluid and blood were previously reported to contain some motif variants.

Each CDR3 protein gets one entry after TCRdb re-called the 5' RACE reads with MiXCR. The sample holds a few hundred thousand distinct CDR3 sequences, roughly a tenth seen once. The V and J ends lost 5 bases and 9 bases respectively, with 10 bases between them. The CDR3 length is 11 residues. Germline V gene data show CDR1 as SGHAT and CDR2 as FQNNGV. Source material: blood, either unsorted or a sorted T cell fraction (not recorded which). This receptor was obtained from a male donor with ankylosing spondylitis or in good health (not recorded which). The chain uses TRBV11-2 and TRBJ2-5; D unresolved. The CDR3, as DNA: TGTGCCAGCAGCACCCAGAGGCCCCAGTACTTC. Its translation is CASSTQRPQYF.